The 17 T cell receptor beta chains below were found in one sample sequenced in a study of the immune and genomic landscape of osteosarcoma (TCRdb year 2020). Library prep was done by the immunoSEQ multiplex PCR assay. TCRdb carries this immuneACCESS record with in-frame sequences only. Its versions omit some clonotypes, under half of them owing to an unresolved V gene in the studies checked, with the rest unexplained. The sample yields roughly 660 clones; approximately 80% were counted once. Jointly, the top ten make up about a sixth of the sample. Specimen: tumor tissue from a local recurrence in the calf muscle. This specimen's cell subset or site label, per the study, means: locally recurrent osteosarcoma tumor. Receptors originate from a woman aged 60-75 years with osteosarcoma. The age is the age at diagnosis.

The gene calls are TRBV29-1 and TRBJ1-1; D call uncertain. The germline V and J ends were trimmed by 5 bases and 0 bases, with 16 bases remaining between them. The germline V gene encodes CDR1 SQVTM and CDR2 ANQGSEA. This CDR3 has 15 amino acids. CDR3 residues: CSVRPVGVLNTEAFF. The DNA for the CDR3 is TGCAGCGTTAGGCCCGTTGGGGTATTGAACACTGAAGCTTTCTTT.

The chain recombines TRBV10-3 with TRBJ2-1; the D gene is possibly TRBD1 (5 bases). This CDR3 comprises 13 residues. CDR1 and CDR2 (germline): ENHRY, SYGVKD. V lost 10 bases and J lost 6, with 16 bases in between. The CDR3 nucleotides are TGTGCCACCTCCAGGGTGGTGGGCAATGAGCAGTTCTTC. Its translation is CATSRVVGNEQFF.

The V call is TRBV7-2, the J call TRBJ2-1; D is possibly TRBD2 (5 bases). This CDR3 comprises 13 residues. The V and J ends lost 3 bases and 6 bases respectively, with 9 bases between them. Germline CDR1 reads SGHTA; CDR2 reads FQGNSA. The DNA for the CDR3 is TGTGCCAGCAGCTTCCCGGGATCCAATGAGCAGTTCTTC. This translates into CASSFPGSNEQFF.

V usage is TRBV10-3 and J usage is TRBJ2-3; D is perhaps TRBD2 (5 bases). Deletions cut 4 bases from V and 3 bases from J, with 11 bases between. Germline V gene sequence: CDR1 ENHRY, CDR2 SYGVKD. The CDR3 has 14 amino acids. As DNA, the CDR3 is TGTGCCATCAGTGGAGGGAGAGAGACAGATACGCAGTATTTT. Its protein product is CAISGGRETDTQYF.

V is TRBV19 and J is TRBJ1-1; D remains ambiguous. Germline V gene lookup returns CDR1 LNHDA and CDR2 SQIVND (reference sequence). There are 14 residues in the CDR3. V lost 3 bases to trimming and J lost 1 base, with 9 bases between them. The CDR3 nucleotides read TGTGCCAGTAGTATCCACCCCCGGAACACTGAAGCTTTCTTT. Amino acids: CASSIHPRNTEAFF.

The chain recombines TRBV7-9 with TRBJ2-5, with 8 bases identical to TRBD1. Germline values: CDR1 SEHNR, CDR2 FQNEAQ (reference sequence). The trim removed 3 bases at V and 1 base at J, leaving 4 bases unmatched. The CDR3 has 15 amino acids. CDR3: CASSFKTGGQETQYF. The DNA of the CDR3 is TGTGCCAGCAGCTTTAAAACAGGGGGCCAAGAGACCCAGTACTTC.

The genes are TRBV9 and TRBJ2-7, with TRBD2 as a possible D gene (6 bases). This CDR3 is built from 14 residues. The V gene's germline CDR1 is SGDLS and CDR2 YYNGEE. V lost 3 bases and J 2 bases, leaving 12 bases between the germline ends. CDR3 loop: CASSEGGNAYEQYF. The CDR3 DNA reads as TGTGCCAGCAGCGAAGGAGGGAATGCCTACGAGCAGTACTTC.

The chain is built from TRBV5-1 and TRBJ2-6, with a weak D call TRBD1 (6 bases). Germline V gives CDR1 SGHRS, CDR2 YFSETQ. The germline V and J ends were trimmed by 0 bases and 0 bases, with 10 bases remaining between them. The CDR3 spans 17 residues. CDR3 DNA sequence: TGCGCCAGCAGCTTGGAACAGGGCGGCTCTGGGGCCAACGTCCTGACTTTC. Its protein product is CASSLEQGGSGANVLTF. Together with reference TRBV5-1 and TRBJ2-6, the CDR3 gives the full variable domain: KAGVTQTPRYLIKTRGQQVTLSCSPISGHRSVSWYQQTPGQGLQFLFEYFSETQRNKGNFPGRFSGRQFSNSRSEMNVSTLELGDSALYLCASSLEQGGSGANVLTFGAGSRLTVL.

In its sample, this clone was seen a few times. The chain combines TRBV11-3 with TRBJ2-7, with D hard to call. CDR1 is SGHNT and CDR2 is YENEEA in the germline V gene. This CDR3 is built from 11 residues. Trimming removed 5 bases from V and 6 bases from J, with 8 bases in between. CDR3 nucleotides: TGTGCCAGCAGCCTTTGGGTCGAGCAGTACTTC. It is translated as CASSLWVEQYF.

The rearrangement links TRBV27 to TRBJ2-1; 10 bases are a match to TRBD2. Germline CDR1 reads MNHEY; CDR2 reads SMNVEV (reference sequence). CDR3 size: 16 residues. J gave up 1 base and V 5 bases, and 5 bases lay outside the gene matches. CDR3 region: CASSRLTSGSYNEQFF. For the CDR3, the DNA is TGTGCCAGCAGTCGATTGACTAGCGGGTCCTACAATGAGCAGTTCTTC.

The chain uses TRBV27 and TRBJ2-7, with D possibly matching TRBD1 (6 bases). This CDR3 region has 14 residues. Trimming shortened V by 0 bases and J by 6 bases, and 12 bases separated the two germline ends. Germline-derived CDR1 and CDR2 are MNHEY and SMNVEV (reference sequence). DNA of the CDR3: TGTGCCAGCAGTTTATCCAGGGGAAGTGGCGAGCAGTACTTC. Encoded protein: CASSLSRGSGEQYF.

This rearrangement joins TRBV29-1 to TRBJ1-2; no firm D call. Germline CDR1 SQVTM, CDR2 ANQGSEA. This CDR3 has 13 amino acids. The V end lost 2 bases, the J end lost 8 bases, and 15 bases lay between the germline ends. The CDR3 DNA follows: TGCAGCGTTGAATTCTTTCGGGGATTGGGCTACACCTTC. This codes for CSVEFFRGLGYTF. Together with reference TRBV29-1 and TRBJ1-2, the CDR3 gives the full variable domain: SAVISQKPSRDICQRGTSLTIQCQVDSQVTMMFWYRQQPGQSLTLIATANQGSEATYESGFVIDKFPISRPNLTFSTLTVSNMSPEDSSIYLCSVEFFRGLGYTFGSGTRLTVV.

The chain employs TRBV6-5 and TRBJ1-5; D may be TRBD1 (6 bases). Germline V gene sequence: CDR1 MNHEY, CDR2 SVGAGI. The CDR3 loop spans 15 amino acids. V lost 2 bases and J 3 bases, leaving 11 bases between the germline ends. This CDR3 reads CASSYPHRDNQPQHF. CDR3 in DNA: TGTGCCAGCAGTTACCCCCACAGGGACAATCAGCCCCAGCATTTT.

The chain carries TRBV9 and TRBJ1-1, with D possibly matching TRBD1 (5 bases). This CDR3 contains 15 residues. Trimming left V 4 bases short and J 1 base short, with 14 bases between. Germline CDR1 and CDR2: SGDLS and YYNGEE. The CDR3 coding sequence is TGTGCCAGCAGCCCATGGGGGGGGGAGAACACTGAAGCTTTCTTT. Its translation is CASSPWGGENTEAFF. The full variable domain, completed using reference TRBV9 and TRBJ1-1, is DSGVTQTPKHLITATGQRVTLRCSPRSGDLSVYWYQQSLDQGLQFLIQYYNGEERAKGNILERFSAQQFPDLHSELNLSSLELGDSALYFCASSPWGGENTEAFFGQGTRLTVV.

The chain combines TRBV7-2 with TRBJ1-5; D not resolved. The germline V and J ends were trimmed by 5 bases and 8 bases, with 10 bases remaining between them. The CDR3 has 12 amino acids. CDR1 is SGHTA and CDR2 is FQGNSA in the germline V gene. CDR3 residues: CASSRGQEPQHF. The CDR3 DNA sequence: TGTGCCAGCAGCCGAGGGCAGGAGCCCCAGCATTTT.

V is TRBV10-2 and J is TRBJ2-5; the match to TRBD1 covers 9 bases. The CDR3 spans 17 residues. The germline CDR1 and CDR2 sequences are WSHSY and SAAADI. V lost 0 bases and J lost 4; bases outside the gene matches: 9. CDR3 DNA sequence: TGCGCCAGCAGTGAGTCGCCCTACAGGGGGCCCCGAGAGACCCAGTACTTC. The encoded protein is CASSESPYRGPRETQYF.

V usage is TRBV13 and J usage is TRBJ2-5; no reliable D call. The length of the CDR3 is 14 residues. CDR1 and CDR2 (germline): PRHDT, FYEKMQ (reference sequence). Trimming pared 1 base from V and 1 base from J, leaving 7 bases between. The CDR3 spells CASSLAGSQETQYF. The CDR3 coding sequence is TGTGCCAGCAGCTTAGCTGGTAGCCAAGAGACCCAGTACTTC.